Sequencing of this T cell receptor (beta chain) was carried out in a study of T cell responses to AZD1222 COVID-19 vaccine. Regarding the study as a whole: When two AZD1222 doses had been given, Spike-specific TCR breadth and depth rose. Spike-wide coverage was observed for vaccine-associated CD4 TCRs, with dominant responses at 160-218 and 743-854. Epitopes outside B.1.351 and B.1.1.7 mutated regions reportedly drew nearly half of spike TCRs.

TCRdb's table, derived via immunoSEQ multiplex PCR, lists solely in-frame clones and lacks some. The sample shows 90,000 to 120,000 clones, 88% of them seen only once. Comments on this clone: The antigen remains unidentified.

This clonotype was obtained from an adult in good health. This specimen was peripheral blood, taken on day 0 of AZD1222 vaccination.

This chain's CDR3 is CASSEYRGQGVHRDEQYF. Here the CDR3 DNA reads TGTGCCAGCAGTGAATATCGGGGACAGGGTGTCCATCGGGACGAGCAGTACTTC. The chain employs TRBV2 and TRBJ2-7, with 9 positions matching TRBD1. Germline assignment: CDR1 SNHLY and CDR2 FYNNEI. The CDR3 covers 18 residues. J lost 5 bases, V lost 2 bases, and 16 bases had no gene match. Full variable domain (missing parts from reference TRBV2 and TRBJ2-7): EPEVTQTPSHQVTQMGQEVILRCVPISNHLYFYWYRQILGQKVEFLVSFYNNEISEKSEIFDDQFSVERPDGSNFTLKIRSTKLEDSAMYFCASSEYRGQGVHRDEQYFGPGTRLTVT.